Described below is a single T cell receptor (beta chain) sequence and its context. What this receptor recognizes is not known. Base qualities were left out, and no much larger clone turns up one base away. The CDR3 holds 15 amino acids from the cysteine to the phenylalanine. This entry keeps only the CDR3 DNA: 45 bases, framed from base 1. Sequences SGHRS (CDR1) and YFSETQ (CDR2) are obtained from the germline V gene. Clipping removes 3 bases from V and 5 bases from J, with 2 as the unmatched junction base count. The library was obtained by the immunoSEQ multiplex PCR assay. Entries here come from immuneACCESS through TCRdb and include only in-frame sequences with V and J called. Some clones fail to appear in such tables; in the studies checked, an unresolved V gene covers under half of the shortfall, and the cause of the remainder is unknown. Here the sample has 45,000 or so clones; roughly four fifths occur a single time. The ten largest clones represent roughly 4% of the sample.

In this study, focal radiation therapy paired with CTLA-4 blockade (ipilimumab) was tested in patients who had chemo-refractory metastatic non-small-cell lung cancer. These data belong to a study of radiotherapy plus CTLA-4 blockade in lung cancer listed by TCRdb under 2018. Notes on the research overall: Objective responses occurred in roughly a sixth of enrolled patients, and over 30% achieved disease control.

General findings and caveats noted by the study authors: Early dynamic changes in blood T cell clones, together with increased serum interferon-beta after radiation, were reported as the strongest predictors of response. After treatment with radiotherapy and ipilimumab, TCR clones that came from tumors expanded in the peripheral blood.

The chain is assembled from TRBV5-1 and TRBJ2-5, with 15 junctional bases fitting TRBD2. The source of this sequence is a human donor with non-small cell lung cancer who had a complete response to radiotherapy plus ipilimumab. The sample consisted of peripheral blood, taken from a patient treated with radiotherapy plus ipilimumab. CDR3 reads: CASSSGTSGRETQYF. The nucleotide sequence reads TGCGCCAGCAGCTCTGGGACTAGCGGGAGGGAGACCCAGTACTTC.